This record covers a single TCR beta chain. This clone appeared a single time. The antigen it binds to is not known. The sample holds no much larger clone one base away, and base qualities are not on file. This record belongs to a study of cytomegalovirus exposure and HLA in healthy donors (TCRdb year 2017). Turning to the overall study: According to an earlier analysis of 587 of the donors, roughly 180 million T cells yielded 100 million or so unique TCR beta sequences and 250 to 350 Gb of sequence data. Roughly 300 gigabases of sequencing data and some 85 million unique TCR sequences were included in an early release covering about 620 HLA-typed donors. Of the roughly 420 genotyped donors, 75% to 85% were placed in the genetic ancestry cluster associated with self-reported Caucasian donors. The study aimed to test whether signatures of past pathogen exposure could be identified by cataloging public T cell receptors. Using immunosequencing, the study profiled T cell repertoires from 550 to 750 subjects and related those repertoires to cytomegalovirus serostatus. In addition to the first cohort of 650 to 800 subjects, a separate validation cohort of under 150 different subjects was used. To predict cytomegalovirus infection status, the study brought together high-throughput TCR immunosequencing, statistical association of individual TCRs with disease status, and machine learning. A later analysis re-examined previously published TCR beta repertoires from over 500 donors and added high-resolution HLA genotyping to investigate patterns of TCR occurrence. Rather than drawing on any new phenotypic data, the later analysis identified candidate immune exposures from TCR beta sequences and the way those sequences occurred across donors. To decide whether each TCR beta V gene segment behaved as functional or pseudogenic, an earlier analysis of some 600 of the donors relied on high-throughput TCR beta sequencing. Donor age, sex, ethnicity and CMV serostatus were collected together with the repertoire data. In a later genetic analysis, genome-wide SNP genotypes for about three fifths of the 666 donors were used, and that subset was treated as a discovery cohort. Every discovery cohort repertoire had been produced on one sequencing platform. Both class I and class II loci were covered by HLA typing, at four-digit resolution. The number of typed donors differed by locus: roughly 629-640 for A, B, C, DRB1 and DQB1; 522 for DQA1; approximately 610 for DPA1; and 400 to 480 for DPB1. A handful of DR-DQ haplotypes were treated as single units for association and clustering because of strong linkage in the cohort. Among 300 to 450 genotyped donors of the cohort, an average of approximately 240,000 unique TCR beta nucleotide sequences were sequenced per donor, about a sixth of them non-productive. What the study reported, not specific to this receptor: The only immune exposure information available for the cohort was CMV serostatus. A cluster of highly shared sequence variants was judged likely to represent a technical artifact of the sequencing pipeline. This cohort had only TCR beta chains sequenced, and the lack of alpha or paired-chain data limited which features could be detected. According to a later analysis, TCR association rates differed among HLA loci, with DRB1 alleles showing the most associated TCRs and HLA-C alleles showing the fewest. A later analysis found that most CMV-associated TCR beta chains appeared HLA-restricted, with HLA associations seemingly driven largely by CMV exposure. In the study, 150 to 200 TCR beta chains were listed as associated with cytomegalovirus. In an earlier analysis of 587 of the donors, most TCR beta V segments appeared in productive rearrangements about 87% or about 30% of the time, broadly matching IMGT annotations. According to a later analysis, parvovirus B19, influenza, CMV and Epstein-Barr virus appeared linked to several top co-occurrence clusters. In a later analysis, HLA-associated TCR beta chains showed more clonal expansion and lower generation probabilities than non-associated chains that were equally common. In a later analysis, 16,951 TCR beta sequences were associated with specific HLA alleles at a false discovery rate of 0.05. Because counts were too low, more than 15 rarely observed V segments, including chromosome 9 orphons, were left out of the earlier analysis of roughly 600 of the donors. According to a later genetic analysis, donors in an Asian-associated ancestry cluster had fewer N-insertions in productive TCRs than the approximately 700-donor mean. HLA typing was unavailable for some donors at each locus, so association tests used only the typed subset. Correlated functional status among segregating V segments might be attributable to linkage disequilibrium, but an unknown experimental factor could not be ruled out. The classifier was reported to diagnose cytomegalovirus status with high specificity and sensitivity in both the original cohort and the validation cohort. A further reported finding was that TCR beta sequences accurately predicted the HLA-A and HLA-B alleles for most subjects in the first cohort. A few of the identified cytomegalovirus-associated TCR beta chains were confirmed in vitro to be specific for cytomegalovirus antigens. Most TCR sequences were observed very rarely across donors, whereas some public TCRs were present in many individuals. Assigning TCR associations to individual alleles was difficult when HLA alleles, especially DR and DQ, strongly co-occurred. Some IMGT-functional V segments, including TRBV6-2 and TRBV6-3, could not be distinguished by the 87-base-pair reads and were therefore excluded. V-gene and J-gene trimming of TCR beta chains was associated with a missense DCLRE1C variant in a later genetic analysis, and the association was replicated in an independent cohort. The presence/absence analyses assumed that sequencing depth was roughly uniform across donors, and that assumption may not be true. It was suggested by the authors that the approach could potentially be generalized to other disease states and immunological phenotypes.

The cohort was made up of approximately 670 healthy bone marrow donors. Cohort members were all nominally healthy when sampled, although unrecorded immune exposures were likely present. The donor tested CMV seropositive and was one of the 289 seropositive cohort members. A peripheral blood sample was provided by each donor, and peripheral blood mononuclear cells were used for TCR beta sequencing. The Qiagen DNeasy Blood Extraction Kit was used to extract genomic DNA from the blood cell samples. The V end loses 5 bases and the J end loses 0 bases, and a stretch of 8 bases separates them. From its cysteine to its phenylalanine, the CDR3 spans 13 amino acids. The kept DNA is CDR3 alone, 39 bases in frame from the first base. From the germline V gene, CDR1 is SQVTM and CDR2 is ANQGSEA. Receptors were amplified or captured by the immunoSEQ multiplex PCR assay. The multiplex PCR relied on a mix of 60 forward primers for TCR Vbeta segments and 13 reverse primers for TCR Jbeta segments. The CDR3 region of rearranged TCR beta genes was amplified from genomic DNA with a multiplex PCR assay. Amplified TCR beta libraries were sequenced as 87-base-pair reads on the Illumina HiSeq System. As for the authors' bioinformatics: A later analysis tallied some 79 million unique TCR beta chains across the approximately 670 repertoires, and around 12 million of those chains were shared by two or more donors. A nearest-neighbor algorithm error-corrected the raw reads and collapsed the reads into unique sequences, merging closely related sequences to remove PCR and sequencing errors. To assign V, D and J gene segments, CDR3 sequences were aligned to IMGT reference sequences. For a sequence to be retained, a match of at least six nucleotides to both a V gene segment and a J gene segment was required. Rearrangements were classified as productive when the CDR3 lacked stop codons and remained in frame with V and J, and all other rearrangements were classified as non-productive. Following IMGT convention, CDR3 was defined as the stretch from the second conserved V-encoded cysteine up to the conserved J-encoded phenylalanine. In an earlier analysis of more than 550 of the donors, sequences lacking an unambiguous match to a single V gene segment were excluded. An earlier analysis of 587 of the donors classified V segments as functional when productive rearrangements were above 56.7% and as segregating when the standard deviation between donors was above 5%. A statistical classification framework was built to diagnose cytomegalovirus status from the catalog of TCR beta chain sequences. In a later analysis, TCR nucleotide sequences were compared against IMGT/GENE-DB human TR gene sequences so that V and J genes could be assigned. The TCRdist pipeline was used in a later analysis to assign CDR3 sequences and most-parsimonious VDJ recombination scenarios. A later analysis defined each TCR beta chain by its CDR3 amino acid sequence plus V-gene family, and excluded reads lacking a unique V-gene family. A later analysis removed roughly 590 highly shared, low-generation-probability nucleotide sequences to deal with suspected cross-contamination and a sequencing artifact. For each public chain, a later analysis derived a clonal expansion index from normalized ranks of inferred template counts within each repertoire. In a later analysis, generation probabilities were computed with a VDJ recombination model fitted to out-of-frame rearrangements, and the resulting probabilities were checked against IGoR. A later analysis scored TCR-TCR, TCR-HLA and TCR-CMV co-occurrence with hypergeometric tests, applying a repertoire-size bias correction to TCR pairs. False discovery rates were estimated in a later analysis by permuting HLA or CMV assignments 20 times. In a later analysis, co-occurring TCRs were grouped using DBSCAN, with TCRdist sequence similarity added in when clustering inside HLA-allele-positive subsets. Repertoires with fewer than 30,000 or more than 120,000 public chains, plus five repertoires with anomalous nucleotide sharing, were excluded from co-occurrence clustering. TCRdb re-hosts the immuneACCESS table, in-frame sequences only. Its copies lack some clones; in the studies checked, an unresolved V gene accounts for under half of them, and the cause for the rest is not known. V and J calls and clone size are given by that table; D and trimming were obtained from the DNA. The sample profile shows 170,000 or so clones; around 78% of them were found once. Approximately 13% of the sample is in the top ten clones.

The chain links TRBV29-1 with TRBJ1-5, with the D gene call left open. The receptor was isolated from a woman aged 50 to 60 in good health and CMV-seropositive. Sequencing was performed on PBMCs. The bases read TGCAGCGTTCGGGAGTATAGCAATCAGCCCCAGCATTTT. It encodes CSVREYSNQPQHF. The reference TRBV29-1 and TRBJ1-5 proteins fill in what lies around the CDR3, so the full variable domain reads SAVISQKPSRDICQRGTSLTIQCQVDSQVTMMFWYRQQPGQSLTLIATANQGSEATYESGFVIDKFPISRPNLTFSTLTVSNMSPEDSSIYLCSVREYSNQPQHFGDGTRLSIL.